This TCR beta chain was documented in a study of blood T cell repertoires in COVID-19. Overall study: In each case, the material was cDNA or gDNA derived from T cells, B-cell-depleted T cells, or PBMCs.

Generated by immunoSEQ multiplex PCR, the TCRdb table keeps only in-frame clones and is missing some. This table has under 250,000 clones, roughly four fifths appearing once. This CDR3 is 14 amino acids long. Germline CDR1 is KGHSH and CDR2 is LQKENI. V was pared by 6 bases and J by 6 bases, with 18 bases between. Recruited during active infection, patients (from Seattle) were subsequently followed longitudinally. The TCR was taken from a woman aged 70-85 years with COVID-19, enrolled during active disease. This sequence joins TRBV18 and TRBJ2-7; perhaps TRBD1 as D (6 bases). Sequencing was performed on peripheral blood. In DNA, the CDR3 is TGTGCCAGCTCCACCGGGACAACGGGGCTCGAGCAGTACTTC. Residues: CASSTGTTGLEQYF.